The 13 T cell receptor beta chains reported below all come from one sample, sequenced in a study of cytomegalovirus exposure and HLA in healthy donors (dated by TCRdb to about 2017). Receptor amplification or capture employed the immunoSEQ multiplex PCR assay. For the multiplex PCR, a mixture combining 60 forward primers for TCR Vbeta segments and 13 reverse primers for TCR Jbeta segments was used. Sourced from immuneACCESS, this table was stored by TCRdb with only in-frame sequences that have V and J called. A share of the clones is absent; for the studies checked, an unresolved V gene accounts for under half, and the remainder has no known explanation. A total of roughly 100,000 clones appear in this sample, 79% of them only once. The ten largest make up about 3.6% of the sample. The specimen sequenced was PBMCs. Every receptor here comes from a male donor in good health and CMV-seropositive.

V is TRBV5-1 and J is TRBJ2-5; unclear D gene. The J call may be mistaken, given a closer DNA end match to TRBJ2-7. The CDR3 is 14 residues long. Germline V CDR1 and CDR2: SGHRS, YFSETQ. The chain's CDR3 is CASSLEWSPYEQYF. The CDR3 DNA follows: TGCGCCAGCAGCTTGGAGTGGTCCCCCTACGAGCAGTACTTC.

This chain connects TRBV7-9 to TRBJ2-1, with D uncertain. Germline loops: CDR1 SEHNR, CDR2 FQNEAQ (reference sequence). With 5 bases removed from V and 3 bases from J, the gap between germline ends came to 5 bases. This CDR3 contains 12 residues. CDR3 bases: TGTGCCAGCAGCCAGTTCTACAATGAGCAGTTCTTC. It yields the protein CASSQFYNEQFF.

In the case of this clone: At one end, the junction sequence differs from germline, possibly due to a read error. The gene calls are TRBV7-7 and TRBJ2-3; D perhaps matches TRBD2 (6 bases). The CDR3 has 13 residues. The germline V gene encodes CDR1 SSHAT and CDR2 FNYEAQ (reference sequence). The CDR3 nucleotides read TGTGCTAGCAGCTCCGGGCGGGCGGGGACGCAGTATTTT. Amino acid sequence: CASSSGRAGTQYF.

Note on this clone: Mismatch with germline at one junction end may stem from a read error. The J gene is TRBJ1-2, the V gene TRBV6-5; D perhaps matches TRBD1 (5 bases). CDR1 MNHEY and CDR2 SVGAGI come from the germline V gene. CDR3 length: 15 amino acids. Here the CDR3 DNA reads TGTGCCAGCAGTTACTCGGGCCAGGGCTTATTGGGCTACTCCTTC. This sequence encodes CASSYSGQGLLGYSF.

This clone has only one observation. The genes are TRBV2 and TRBJ1-1; 8 positions agree with TRBD1. The CDR3 spans 14 residues. V trimming: 3 bases; J trimming: 3 bases; junction bases outside the gene matches: 3. Germline V gives CDR1 SNHLY, CDR2 FYNNEI. CDR3 sequence: CASSDQGADTEAFF. The DNA for the CDR3 is TGTGCCAGCAGTGATCAGGGGGCGGACACTGAAGCTTTCTTT. Complete variable domain (other parts from reference TRBV2 and TRBJ1-1): EPEVTQTPSHQVTQMGQEVILRCVPISNHLYFYWYRQILGQKVEFLVSFYNNEISEKSEIFDDQFSVERPDGSNFTLKIRSTKLEDSAMYFCASSDQGADTEAFFGQGTRLTVV.

V gene TRBV6-5 combines with J gene TRBJ1-1; no clear D gene. Germline-derived CDR1 and CDR2 are MNHEY and SVGAGI. The ends were cut back, 2 bases at V and 4 bases at J, with 11 bases in the middle. CDR3 length equals 14 residues. In nucleotides, the CDR3 is TGTGCCAGCAGTTACGAGGCCGGGGTCACTGAAGCTTTCTTT. It translates to CASSYEAGVTEAFF.

This clone was counted only a few times. The chain combines TRBV29-1 with TRBJ2-6; TRBD1 aligns across 9 bases. V gave up 3 bases and J gave up 0 bases; unmatched junction bases: 12. Looked up from germline, CDR1 is SQVTM and CDR2 is ANQGSEA. The CDR3 has 19 amino acids. CDR3 in amino acids: CSVDEGVGQGISGANVLTF. The CDR3 nucleotides read TGCAGCGTTGATGAGGGGGTGGGACAGGGAATCTCTGGGGCCAACGTCCTGACTTTC.

The J gene is TRBJ1-4, the V gene TRBV6-5; 8 bases are a match to TRBD1. Germline V gives CDR1 MNHEY, CDR2 SVGAGI. Trimming removed 6 bases from V and 4 bases from J; junction bases left unmatched: 4. This CDR3 spans 14 amino acids. CDR3 sequence reads: CASRAQGGNEKLFF. In nucleotides, the CDR3 is TGTGCCAGCAGGGCACAGGGGGGTAATGAAAAACTGTTTTTT.

The chain carries TRBV2 and TRBJ1-1, with 7 bases fitting TRBD1. V gave up 5 bases and J gave up 6 bases; unmatched junction bases: 15. The germline V gene encodes CDR1 SNHLY and CDR2 FYNNEI. The CDR3 has 16 residues. For the CDR3, the DNA is TGTGCCAGCAGTATAGATCTAATTCAGACAGGGTCTGAAGCTTTCTTT. Protein sequence: CASSIDLIQTGSEAFF.

The V and J genes are TRBV5-1 and TRBJ1-3, with D uncertain. The CDR3 extends over 15 amino acids. Trimming removed 0 bases at V and 0 bases at J, with 7 bases between. Germline CDR1 and CDR2: SGHRS and YFSETQ. DNA of the CDR3: TGCGCCAGCAGCTTGGGCAGTCTCTCTGGAAACACCATATATTTT. Translation: CASSLGSLSGNTIYF.

The CDR3 is CASSEGRVQPQHF. CDR3 nucleotides: TGTGCCAGCAGTGAAGGCAGGGTTCAGCCCCAGCATTTT. The chain links TRBV6-1 to TRBJ1-5, with D possibly matching TRBD1 (5 bases). The CDR3 is 13 amino acids. V lost 1 base to trimming and J lost 6 bases, with 7 bases between them. Germline CDR1 MNHNS, CDR2 SASEGT.

J is TRBJ2-5 and V is TRBV30, with 8 bases aligning to TRBD1. V lost 2 bases, J lost 2 bases, and 10 bases stayed unmatched. The CDR3 is made up of 16 amino acids. Germline CDR1 is GTSNPN and CDR2 is SVGIG (reference sequence). The CDR3 DNA reads as TGTGCCTGGAGTTCCACCCCGGGGACAGGACAAGAGACCCAGTACTTC. The encoded protein is CAWSSTPGTGQETQYF.

J is TRBJ2-5 and V is TRBV2, with D tentatively TRBD1 (6 bases). Germline V gene sequence: CDR1 SNHLY, CDR2 FYNNEI. V lost 5 bases and J lost 0, with 16 bases in between. The CDR3 spans 16 residues. The CDR3, as DNA: TGTGCCAGCAGTCTAAGTGGGGGCACTTACCAAGAGACCCAGTACTTC. It specifies CASSLSGGTYQETQYF.